This T cell receptor (beta chain) was retrieved from a study of blood T cell repertoires in COVID-19. Study at large: Whether acute or convalescent, the COVID-19 samples came from the United States, Italy and Spain. T cells, B-cell-depleted T cells, or PBMCs supplied cDNA or gDNA.

This clone was recorded only once. Per the authors' pipeline: How many nucleated cells were present was estimated from reference gene primer amplification. Generated by immunoSEQ multiplex PCR, the TCRdb table keeps only in-frame clones and is missing some. D and trimming were read from the DNA, whereas the V and J calls and clone size are those reported in that table. The profile shows 200,000 to 250,000 clones, 81% of them singletons. Sample: peripheral blood. This sequence was found in a woman older than 75 with COVID-19, enrolled during active disease.

The CDR3 spells CASSYSDRFGRSYTF. The CDR3, as DNA: TGTGCCAGCAGTTACTCTGACAGATTCGGGAGGAGCTACACCTTC. The chain uses TRBV6-5 and TRBJ1-2; possibly TRBD1 for D (5 bases). Germline CDR1 MNHEY, CDR2 SVGAGI. CDR3 length: 15 amino acids. Trimming shortened V by 0 bases and J by 9 bases, and 17 bases separated the two germline ends.